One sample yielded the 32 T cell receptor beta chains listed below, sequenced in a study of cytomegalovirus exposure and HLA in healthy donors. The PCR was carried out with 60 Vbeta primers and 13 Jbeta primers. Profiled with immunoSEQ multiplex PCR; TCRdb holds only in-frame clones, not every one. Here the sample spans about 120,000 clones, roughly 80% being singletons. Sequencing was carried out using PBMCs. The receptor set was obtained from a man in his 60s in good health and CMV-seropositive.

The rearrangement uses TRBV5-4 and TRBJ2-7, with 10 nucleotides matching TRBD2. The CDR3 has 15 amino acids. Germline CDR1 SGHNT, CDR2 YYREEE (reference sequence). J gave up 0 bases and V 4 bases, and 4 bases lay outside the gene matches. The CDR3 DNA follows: TGTGCCAGCAGCCCCACTAGCGGGAACTCCTACGAGCAGTACTTC. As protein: CASSPTSGNSYEQYF.

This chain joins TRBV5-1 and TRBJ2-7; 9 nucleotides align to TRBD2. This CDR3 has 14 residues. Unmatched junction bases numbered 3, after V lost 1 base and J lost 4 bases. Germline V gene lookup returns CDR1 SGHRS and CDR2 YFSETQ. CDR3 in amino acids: CASSLRLAGYEQYF. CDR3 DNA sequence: TGCGCCAGCAGCTTGCGTCTAGCGGGGTACGAGCAGTACTTC.

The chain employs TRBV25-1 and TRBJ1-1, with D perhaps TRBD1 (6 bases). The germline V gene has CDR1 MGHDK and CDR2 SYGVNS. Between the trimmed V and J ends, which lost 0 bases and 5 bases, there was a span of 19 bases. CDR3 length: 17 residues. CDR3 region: CASSEYAGARDVTEAFF. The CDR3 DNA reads TGTGCCAGCAGTGAATATGCGGGGGCCCGGGACGTTACTGAAGCTTTCTTT.

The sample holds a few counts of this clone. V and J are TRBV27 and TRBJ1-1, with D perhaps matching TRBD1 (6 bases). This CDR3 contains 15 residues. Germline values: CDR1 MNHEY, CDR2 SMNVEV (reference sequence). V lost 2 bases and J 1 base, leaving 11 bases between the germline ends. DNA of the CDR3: TGTGCCAGCAGTTTAGGTAACAGGGCGAACACTGAAGCTTTCTTT. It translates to CASSLGNRANTEAFF.

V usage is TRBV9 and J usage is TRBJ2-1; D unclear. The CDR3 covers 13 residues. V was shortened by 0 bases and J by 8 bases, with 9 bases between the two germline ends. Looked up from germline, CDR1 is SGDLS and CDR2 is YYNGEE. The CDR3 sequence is CASSVALGHEQFF. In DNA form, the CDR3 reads TGTGCCAGCAGCGTAGCTCTAGGCCATGAGCAGTTCTTC. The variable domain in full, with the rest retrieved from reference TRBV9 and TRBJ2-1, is DSGVTQTPKHLITATGQRVTLRCSPRSGDLSVYWYQQSLDQGLQFLIQYYNGEERAKGNILERFSAQQFPDLHSELNLSSLELGDSALYFCASSVALGHEQFFGPGTRLTVL.

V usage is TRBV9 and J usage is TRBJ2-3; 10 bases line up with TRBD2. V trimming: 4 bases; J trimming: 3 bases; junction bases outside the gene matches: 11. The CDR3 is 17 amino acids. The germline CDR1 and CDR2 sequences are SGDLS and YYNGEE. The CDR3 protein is CASSPPPGTSATDTQYF. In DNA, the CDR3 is TGTGCCAGCAGCCCACCTCCGGGGACTAGCGCGACAGATACGCAGTATTTT.

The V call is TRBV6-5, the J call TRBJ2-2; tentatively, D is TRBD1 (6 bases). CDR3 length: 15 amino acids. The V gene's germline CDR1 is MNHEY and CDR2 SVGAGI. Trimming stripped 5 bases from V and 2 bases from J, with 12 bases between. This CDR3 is CASSSTGLNTGELFF. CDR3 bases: TGTGCCAGCAGTAGTACAGGGCTTAACACCGGGGAGCTGTTTTTT.

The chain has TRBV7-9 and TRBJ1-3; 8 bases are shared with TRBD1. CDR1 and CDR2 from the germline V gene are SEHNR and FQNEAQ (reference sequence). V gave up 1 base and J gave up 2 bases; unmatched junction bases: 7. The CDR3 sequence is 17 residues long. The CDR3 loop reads CASSLDRTGRAGNTIYF. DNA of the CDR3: TGTGCCAGCAGCTTAGATCGGACAGGGAGGGCTGGAAACACCATATATTTT.

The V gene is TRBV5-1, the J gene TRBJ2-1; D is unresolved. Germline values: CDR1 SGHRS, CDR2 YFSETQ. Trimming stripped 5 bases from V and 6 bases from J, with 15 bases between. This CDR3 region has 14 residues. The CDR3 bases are TGCGCCAGCAGACGACCAGGTACCCCCAATGAGCAGTTCTTC. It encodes CASRRPGTPNEQFF.

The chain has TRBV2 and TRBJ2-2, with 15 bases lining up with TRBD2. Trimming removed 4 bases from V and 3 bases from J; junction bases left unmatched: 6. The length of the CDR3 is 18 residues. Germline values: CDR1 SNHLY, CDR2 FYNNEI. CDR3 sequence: CASSAGLAGGGYTGELFF. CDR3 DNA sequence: TGTGCCAGCAGTGCGGGACTAGCGGGAGGAGGGTACACCGGGGAGCTGTTTTTT.

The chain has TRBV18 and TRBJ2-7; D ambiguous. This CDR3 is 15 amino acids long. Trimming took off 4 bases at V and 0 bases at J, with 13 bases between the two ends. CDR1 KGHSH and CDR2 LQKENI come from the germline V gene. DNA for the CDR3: TGTGCCAGCTCACATGAGGCAGCCACCTCCTACGAGCAGTACTTC. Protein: CASSHEAATSYEQYF. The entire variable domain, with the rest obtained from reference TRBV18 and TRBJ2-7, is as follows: NAGVMQNPRHLVRRRGQEARLRCSPMKGHSHVYWYRQLPEEGLKFMVYLQKENIIDESGMPKERFSAEFPKEGPSILRIQQVVRGDSAAYFCASSHEAATSYEQYFGPGTRLTVT.

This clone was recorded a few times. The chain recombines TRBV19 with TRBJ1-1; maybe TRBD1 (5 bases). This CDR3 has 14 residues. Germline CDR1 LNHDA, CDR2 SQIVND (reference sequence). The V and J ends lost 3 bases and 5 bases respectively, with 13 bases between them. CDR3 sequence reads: CASSIGAGRTEAFF. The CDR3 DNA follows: TGTGCCAGTAGTATCGGGGCAGGGAGGACTGAAGCTTTCTTT.

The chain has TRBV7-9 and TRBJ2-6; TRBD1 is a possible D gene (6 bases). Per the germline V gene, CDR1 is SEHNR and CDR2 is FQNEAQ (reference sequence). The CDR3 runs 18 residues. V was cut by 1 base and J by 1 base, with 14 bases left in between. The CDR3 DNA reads TGTGCCAGCAGCTTAGTCGGCAGGGGCTTGTCTGGGGCCAACGTCCTGACTTTC. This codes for CASSLVGRGLSGANVLTF.

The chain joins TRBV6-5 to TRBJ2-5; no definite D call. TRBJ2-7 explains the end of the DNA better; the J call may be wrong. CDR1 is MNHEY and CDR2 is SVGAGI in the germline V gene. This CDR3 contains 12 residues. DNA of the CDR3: TGTGCCAGCAGGGGTTTCGACTACGAGCAGTACTTC. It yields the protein CASRGFDYEQYF.

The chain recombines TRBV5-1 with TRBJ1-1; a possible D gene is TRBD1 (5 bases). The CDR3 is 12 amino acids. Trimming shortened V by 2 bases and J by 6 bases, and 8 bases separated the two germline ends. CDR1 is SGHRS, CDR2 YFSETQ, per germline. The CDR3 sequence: CASSFLGAEAFF. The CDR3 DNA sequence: TGCGCCAGCAGCTTCCTAGGGGCTGAAGCTTTCTTT.

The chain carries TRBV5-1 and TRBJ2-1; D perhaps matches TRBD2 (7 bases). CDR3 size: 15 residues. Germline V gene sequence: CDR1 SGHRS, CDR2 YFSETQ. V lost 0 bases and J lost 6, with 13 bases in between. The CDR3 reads CASSLGGGGVNEQFF. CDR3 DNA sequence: TGCGCCAGCAGCTTGGGGGGAGGGGGTGTCAATGAGCAGTTCTTC.

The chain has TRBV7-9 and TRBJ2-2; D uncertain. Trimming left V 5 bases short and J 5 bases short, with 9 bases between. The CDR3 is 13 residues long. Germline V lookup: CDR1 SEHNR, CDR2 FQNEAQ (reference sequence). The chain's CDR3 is CASSAVLTGELFF. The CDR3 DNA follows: TGTGCCAGCAGCGCGGTGTTGACCGGGGAGCTGTTTTTT. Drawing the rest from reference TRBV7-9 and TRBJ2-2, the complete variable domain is DTGVSQNPRHKITKRGQNVTFRCDPISEHNRLYWYRQTLGQGPEFLTYFQNEAQLEKSRLLSDRFSAERPKGSFSTLEIQRTEQGDSAMYLCASSAVLTGELFFGEGSRLTVL.

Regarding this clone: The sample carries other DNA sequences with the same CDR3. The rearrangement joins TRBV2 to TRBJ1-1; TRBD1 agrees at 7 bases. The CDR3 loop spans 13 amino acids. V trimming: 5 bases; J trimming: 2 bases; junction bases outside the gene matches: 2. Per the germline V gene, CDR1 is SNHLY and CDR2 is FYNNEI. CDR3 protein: CASSRDRNTEAFF. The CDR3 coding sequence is TGTGCCAGCAGTCGGGACAGAAACACTGAAGCTTTCTTT. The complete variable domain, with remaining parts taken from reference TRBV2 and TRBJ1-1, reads EPEVTQTPSHQVTQMGQEVILRCVPISNHLYFYWYRQILGQKVEFLVSFYNNEISEKSEIFDDQFSVERPDGSNFTLKIRSTKLEDSAMYFCASSRDRNTEAFFGQGTRLTVV.

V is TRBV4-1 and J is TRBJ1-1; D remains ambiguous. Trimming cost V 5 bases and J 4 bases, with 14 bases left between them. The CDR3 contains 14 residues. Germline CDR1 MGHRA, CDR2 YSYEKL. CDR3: CASSGPGGTTEAFF. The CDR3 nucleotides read TGCGCCAGCAGCGGCCCAGGAGGCACCACTGAAGCTTTCTTT.

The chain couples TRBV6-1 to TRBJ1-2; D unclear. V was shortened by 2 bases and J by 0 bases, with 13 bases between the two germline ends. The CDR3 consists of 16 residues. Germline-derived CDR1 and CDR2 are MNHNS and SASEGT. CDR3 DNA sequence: TGTGCCAGCAGTGAACCGTTACTGCGAGCTAACTATGGCTACACCTTC. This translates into CASSEPLLRANYGYTF.

The CDR3 bases are TGCGCCAGCAGCTTGGAAGGGGGGGTCAACACTGAAGCTTTCTTT. Protein product: CASSLEGGVNTEAFF. This sequence joins TRBV5-1 and TRBJ1-1; TRBD1 might be the D (6 bases). Germline lookup yields CDR1 SGHRS and CDR2 YFSETQ. V lost 0 bases and J lost 2, with 11 bases in between. The CDR3 totals 15 residues.

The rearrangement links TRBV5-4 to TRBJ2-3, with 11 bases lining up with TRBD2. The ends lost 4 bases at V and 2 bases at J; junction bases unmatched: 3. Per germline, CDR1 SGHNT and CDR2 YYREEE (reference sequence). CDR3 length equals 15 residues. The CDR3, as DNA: TGTGCCAGCAGCCAGACTAGCGGGGTCACAGATACGCAGTATTTT. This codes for CASSQTSGVTDTQYF.

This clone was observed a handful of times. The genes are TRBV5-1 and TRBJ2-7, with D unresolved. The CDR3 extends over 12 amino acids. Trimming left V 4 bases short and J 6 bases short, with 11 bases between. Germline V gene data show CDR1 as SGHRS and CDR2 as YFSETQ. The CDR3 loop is CASSRRLLEQYF. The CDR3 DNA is TGCGCCAGCAGCCGGCGGCTCCTCGAGCAGTACTTC. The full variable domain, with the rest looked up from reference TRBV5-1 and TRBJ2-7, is KAGVTQTPRYLIKTRGQQVTLSCSPISGHRSVSWYQQTPGQGLQFLFEYFSETQRNKGNFPGRFSGRQFSNSRSEMNVSTLELGDSALYLCASSRRLLEQYFGPGTRLTVT.

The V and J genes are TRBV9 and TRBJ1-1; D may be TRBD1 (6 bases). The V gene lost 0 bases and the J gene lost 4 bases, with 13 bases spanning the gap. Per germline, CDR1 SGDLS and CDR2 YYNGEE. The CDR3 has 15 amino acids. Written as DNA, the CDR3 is TGTGCCAGCAGCGTAGAGGCAGGGGCTGGCACTGAAGCTTTCTTT. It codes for CASSVEAGAGTEAFF. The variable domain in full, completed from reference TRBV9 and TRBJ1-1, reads DSGVTQTPKHLITATGQRVTLRCSPRSGDLSVYWYQQSLDQGLQFLIQYYNGEERAKGNILERFSAQQFPDLHSELNLSSLELGDSALYFCASSVEAGAGTEAFFGQGTRLTVV.

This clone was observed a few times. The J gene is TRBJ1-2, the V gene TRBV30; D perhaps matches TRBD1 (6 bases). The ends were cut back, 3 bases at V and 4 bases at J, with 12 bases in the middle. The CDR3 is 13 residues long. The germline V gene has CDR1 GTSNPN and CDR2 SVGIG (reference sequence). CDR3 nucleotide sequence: TGTGCCTGGAGAGGGGGGGCAGGCTATGGCTACACCTTC. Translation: CAWRGGAGYGYTF.

Here the CDR3 DNA reads TGTGCCAGCAGTCCGGGATGGGACTCCTATGGCTACACCTTC. This sequence encodes CASSPGWDSYGYTF. The chain recombines TRBV6-6 with TRBJ1-2; weak D call: TRBD1 (5 bases). CDR3 length: 14 amino acids. The ends were cut back, 5 bases at V and 4 bases at J, with 14 bases in the middle. From germline, CDR1 is MNHNY and CDR2 SVGAGI (reference sequence).

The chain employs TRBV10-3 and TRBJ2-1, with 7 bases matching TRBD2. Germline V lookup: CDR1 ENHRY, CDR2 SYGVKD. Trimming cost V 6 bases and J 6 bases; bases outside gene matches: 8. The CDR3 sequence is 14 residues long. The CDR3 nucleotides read TGTGCCATCAGGGGGGTTGGGGAGGGCAATGAGCAGTTCTTC. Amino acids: CAIRGVGEGNEQFF.

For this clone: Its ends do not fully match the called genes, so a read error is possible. CDR3 sequence: CANSPEGYGYTF. Written as DNA, the CDR3 is TGCGCCAACAGCCCGGAGGGCTATGGCTACACCTTC. The rearrangement links TRBV5-1 to TRBJ1-2; D is ambiguous. Germline lookup yields CDR1 SGHRS and CDR2 YFSETQ. The CDR3 totals 12 residues.

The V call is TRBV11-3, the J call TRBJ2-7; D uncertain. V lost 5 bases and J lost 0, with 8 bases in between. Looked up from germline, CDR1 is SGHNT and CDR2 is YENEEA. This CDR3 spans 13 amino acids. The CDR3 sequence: CASSQADSYEQYF. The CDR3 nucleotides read TGTGCCAGCAGCCAGGCAGACTCCTACGAGCAGTACTTC.

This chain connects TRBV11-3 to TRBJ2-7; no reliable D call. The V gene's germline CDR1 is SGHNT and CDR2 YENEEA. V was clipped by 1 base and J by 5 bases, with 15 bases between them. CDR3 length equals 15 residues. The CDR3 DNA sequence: TGTGCCAGCAGCTTAGCCCCCGGATCGGGTCACGAGCAGTACTTC. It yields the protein CASSLAPGSGHEQYF.

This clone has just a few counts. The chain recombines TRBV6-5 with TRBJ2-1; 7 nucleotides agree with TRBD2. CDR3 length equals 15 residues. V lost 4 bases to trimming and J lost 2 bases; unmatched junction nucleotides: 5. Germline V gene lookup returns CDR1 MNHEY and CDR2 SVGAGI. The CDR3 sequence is CASSSDGTTYNEQFF. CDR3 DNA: TGTGCCAGCAGTTCCGACGGGACTACCTACAATGAGCAGTTCTTC.

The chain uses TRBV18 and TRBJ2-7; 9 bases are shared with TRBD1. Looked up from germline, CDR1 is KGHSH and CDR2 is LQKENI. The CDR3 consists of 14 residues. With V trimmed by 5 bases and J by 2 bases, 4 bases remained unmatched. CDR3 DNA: TGTGCCAGCTCAGGGGGACAGGGTCCCTACGAGCAGTACTTC. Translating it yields CASSGGQGPYEQYF.